The TCR beta chain described here comes from a study of neurological immune-mediated disorders. General study points: Multiple sclerosis was found to have the least TCR clonal expansion, below healthy controls, and HTLV-1-associated myelopathy the most.

V was pared by 0 bases and J by 5 bases, with 10 bases between. This CDR3 spans 14 amino acids. Germline V CDR1 and CDR2: LGHNA, YSLEER. In TCRdb, the 5' RACE reads were re-called with MiXCR into one record per CDR3 protein. This sample carries approximately 100,000 distinct CDR3 sequences, under 4.5% of them seen once, and the ten largest clones take about 2.9%. This clonotype appeared many times. Antigen: not known. The receptor's source is a woman between 45 and 60 years old with multiple sclerosis. Sequencing was performed on PBMCs. V usage is TRBV4-3 and J usage is TRBJ2-5, with D unclear. DNA for the CDR3: TGCGCCAGCAGCCAAGAACTAACTATGGAGACCCAGTACTTC. Protein: CASSQELTMETQYF.